Reported below is one T cell receptor (beta chain). Its antigen is not identified. Germline assignment: CDR1 SGHVS and CDR2 FQNEAQ. The CDR3 covers 14 residues. With V trimmed by 7 bases and J by 6 bases, 8 bases remained unmatched. The data were obtained in a study of cytomegalovirus exposure and HLA in healthy donors. Study-level results: Cytomegalovirus status was reportedly diagnosed by the classifier with high specificity and sensitivity. Later analysis associated a missense DCLRE1C variant with TCR beta V- and J-gene trimming.

60 Vbeta and 13 Jbeta primers were used in PCR. Assay used: immunoSEQ multiplex PCR; TCRdb lists only in-frame clones, some missing. The table lists more than 130,000 clones, 70% to 80% of them singletons, with approximately 4% in the top ten. The sequence was collected from a man in his late teens or twenties in good health and CMV-seronegative. The V call is TRBV7-8, the J call TRBJ1-2; the match to TRBD1 covers 10 bases. The sample taken for sequencing was PBMCs. The CDR3 DNA reads TGTGCCAGCAACCCAGGGACAGGGGACAATGGCTACACCTTC. Amino acid sequence: CASNPGTGDNGYTF.